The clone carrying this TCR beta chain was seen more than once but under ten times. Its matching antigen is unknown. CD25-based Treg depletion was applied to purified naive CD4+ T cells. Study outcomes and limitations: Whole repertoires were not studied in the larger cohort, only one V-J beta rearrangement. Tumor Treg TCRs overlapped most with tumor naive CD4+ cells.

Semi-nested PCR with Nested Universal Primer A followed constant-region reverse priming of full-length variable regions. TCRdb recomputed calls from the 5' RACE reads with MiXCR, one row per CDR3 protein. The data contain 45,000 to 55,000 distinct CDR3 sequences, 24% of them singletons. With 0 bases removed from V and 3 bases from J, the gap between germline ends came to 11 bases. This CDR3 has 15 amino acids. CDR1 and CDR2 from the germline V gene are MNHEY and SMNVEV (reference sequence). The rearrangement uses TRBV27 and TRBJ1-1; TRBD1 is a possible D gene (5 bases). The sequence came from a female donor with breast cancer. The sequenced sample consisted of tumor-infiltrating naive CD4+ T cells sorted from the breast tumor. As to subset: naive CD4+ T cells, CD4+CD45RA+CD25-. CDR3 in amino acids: CASSLSPGRDTEAFF. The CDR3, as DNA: TGTGCCAGCAGTTTATCACCAGGGAGGGACACTGAAGCTTTCTTT.